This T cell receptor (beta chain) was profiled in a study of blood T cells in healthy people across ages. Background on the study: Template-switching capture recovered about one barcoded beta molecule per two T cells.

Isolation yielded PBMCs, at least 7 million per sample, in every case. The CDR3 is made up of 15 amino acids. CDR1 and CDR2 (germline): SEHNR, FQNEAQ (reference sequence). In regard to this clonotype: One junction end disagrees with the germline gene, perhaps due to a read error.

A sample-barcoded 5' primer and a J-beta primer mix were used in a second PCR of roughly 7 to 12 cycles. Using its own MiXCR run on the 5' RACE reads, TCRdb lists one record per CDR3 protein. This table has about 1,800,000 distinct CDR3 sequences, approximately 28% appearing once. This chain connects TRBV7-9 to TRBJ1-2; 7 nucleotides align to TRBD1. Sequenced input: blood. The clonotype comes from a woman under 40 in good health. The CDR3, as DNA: TGTGCCAACAGCTCCCCAGGGGGTTGGGACTATGGCTACACCTTC. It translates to CANSSPGGWDYGYTF.